A single sample gave rise to the 19 T cell receptor beta chains below, sequenced in a study of blood T cell repertoires in COVID-19. The method was immunoSEQ multiplex PCR; TCRdb's version includes in-frame clones alone and lacks a portion of them. The data hold more than 100,000 clones, with approximately 80% observed a single time. The sample comprised peripheral blood. These receptors were obtained from a human donor in a cohort sampled during active COVID-19.

The chain joins TRBV20-1 to TRBJ1-2; 9 bases align to TRBD1. The CDR3 is 11 residues long. V trimming: 5 bases; J trimming: 12 bases; junction bases outside the gene matches: 7. Germline CDR1 is DFQATT and CDR2 is SNEGSKA (reference sequence). CDR3: CSAPGTGRHTF. CDR3 nucleotide sequence: TGCAGTGCTCCCGGGACAGGGCGGCACACCTTC.

The chain joins TRBV4-1 to TRBJ2-1; TRBD2 matches at 10 bases. There are 16 residues in the CDR3. After removal of 1 base from V and 1 base from J, the junction contained 1 base not matched to a gene. The V gene's germline CDR1 is MGHRA and CDR2 YSYEKL. In DNA, the CDR3 is TGCGCCAGCAGCCAAGGTAGCGGGGGGTCCTACAATGAGCAGTTCTTC. Translated, it gives CASSQGSGGSYNEQFF.

In this sample, this clone turned up once. The chain carries TRBV19 and TRBJ2-3; possibly TRBD2 for D (5 bases). This CDR3 has 15 residues. The V and J ends lost 4 bases and 0 bases respectively, with 11 bases between them. Germline CDR1 reads LNHDA; CDR2 reads SQIVND (reference sequence). CDR3 protein: CASSTPGSSTDTQYF. CDR3 coding DNA: TGTGCCAGTAGTACCCCGGGGTCTAGCACAGATACGCAGTATTTT.

The gene calls are TRBV19 and TRBJ2-2, with no clear D. The germline gives CDR1 LNHDA, CDR2 SQIVND (reference sequence). V dropped 2 bases and J dropped 1 base, with 11 bases sitting between them. The CDR3 is made up of 16 amino acids. The CDR3, as DNA: TGTGCCAGTAGTATACGTCACCGAGGGAACACCGGGGAGCTGTTTTTT. Translating it yields CASSIRHRGNTGELFF.

The chain couples TRBV18 to TRBJ2-5; the match to TRBD2 covers 10 bases. Trimming at V came to 5 bases and at J to 0 bases, leaving 6 bases not matched to a gene. This CDR3 contains 16 residues. The V gene's germline CDR1 is KGHSH and CDR2 LQKENI. The CDR3 loop is CASSGPSGGNQETQYF. The CDR3 DNA sequence: TGTGCCAGCTCAGGTCCTAGCGGGGGAAACCAAGAGACCCAGTACTTC.

The chain has TRBV7-9 and TRBJ1-3; D is possibly TRBD1 (5 bases). Deletions cut 2 bases from V and 4 bases from J, with 15 bases between. Germline V gene data show CDR1 as SEHNR and CDR2 as FQNEAQ (reference sequence). The length of the CDR3 is 16 residues. The CDR3 nucleotides are TGTGCCAGCAGCTTAACCTCGCAGGGTCTAGGAAACACCATATATTTT. Protein: CASSLTSQGLGNTIYF.

The chain links TRBV24-1 to TRBJ2-1, with 7 bases that match TRBD1. This CDR3 is built from 16 residues. After removal of 4 bases from V and 7 bases from J, the junction contained 12 bases not matched to a gene. Germline V lookup: CDR1 KGHDR, CDR2 SFDVKD. In DNA form, the CDR3 reads TGTGCCACCAGTGACGCCGGGACAGAAAGTCCTAATGAGCAGTTCTTC. Translation: CATSDAGTESPNEQFF.

The chain employs TRBV19 and TRBJ2-5, with 9 bases lining up with TRBD1. In germline, CDR1 is LNHDA, CDR2 SQIVND (reference sequence). V lost 4 bases, J lost 13 bases, and 13 bases stayed unmatched. There are 14 residues in the CDR3. CDR3 in amino acids: CASSTPSRDRAPYF. The DNA for the CDR3 is TGTGCCAGTAGTACCCCGTCCCGGGACAGGGCTCCGTACTTC. Supplemented by reference TRBV19 and TRBJ2-5, the full variable domain reads DGGITQSPKYLFRKEGQNVTLSCEQNLNHDAMYWYRQDPGQGLRLIYYSQIVNDFQKGDIAEGYSVSREKKESFPLTVTSAQKNPTAFYLCASSTPSRDRAPYFGPGTRLLVL.

The chain uses TRBV5-1 and TRBJ1-3; 7 bases are a match to TRBD1. The CDR3 totals 15 residues. V was clipped by 2 bases and J by 3 bases; unmatched bases: 5. CDR1 is SGHRS and CDR2 is YFSETQ in the germline V gene. The CDR3 here is CASSFDRDLGNTIYF. The CDR3 DNA is TGCGCCAGCAGCTTCGACAGGGACCTTGGAAACACCATATATTTT.

This clone was seen just once. In DNA, the CDR3 is TGTGCCAGTAGTGTGGGCATGATGGAGACCCAGTACTTC. Amino acids: CASSVGMMETQYF. The chain links TRBV19 to TRBJ2-5, with D hard to call. The CDR3 is 13 amino acids. Germline V gene lookup returns CDR1 LNHDA and CDR2 SQIVND (reference sequence). Trimming took off 5 bases at V and 5 bases at J, with 12 bases between the two ends.

The V call is TRBV3-1 (or the pseudogene TRBV3-2), the J call TRBJ1-2; 7 nucleotides agree with TRBD1. Germline CDR1 LGHDT, CDR2 YNNKEL (reference sequence). The CDR3 extends over 14 amino acids. J lost 8 bases, V lost 6 bases, and 12 bases had no gene match. Written as DNA, the CDR3 is TGTGCCAGCAGACCCGGGACAGAGGTATCCGGCTACACCTTC. Protein: CASRPGTEVSGYTF.

The CDR3 DNA sequence: TGTGCCAGCAGTTACTTCTCCCCCACAGATACGCAGTATTTT. Translation: CASSYFSPTDTQYF. This sequence joins TRBV6-2 or TRBV6-3 and TRBJ2-3; D gene unclear. Germline values: CDR1 MNHEY, CDR2 SVGEGT. This CDR3 has 14 amino acids. Between the trimmed V and J ends, which lost 1 base and 2 bases, there was a span of 7 bases.

The chain couples TRBV5-4 to TRBJ2-3; D is unresolved. V lost 4 bases, J lost 5 bases, and 11 bases lay in between. The length of the CDR3 is 13 residues. Germline lookup yields CDR1 SGHNT and CDR2 YYREEE (reference sequence). The CDR3 is CASSPPPGDTQYF. The DNA for the CDR3 is TGTGCCAGCAGCCCCCCCCCGGGAGATACGCAGTATTTT.

This rearrangement joins TRBV14 to TRBJ2-7; weak D call: TRBD1 (5 bases). CDR1 is SGHDN, CDR2 FVKESK, per germline. Trimming removed 3 bases at V and 1 base at J, with 10 bases between. The CDR3 has 14 residues. In DNA form, the CDR3 reads TGTGCCAGCAGCCAGACAGTGGTTTCCTACGAGCAGTACTTC. Translated, it gives CASSQTVVSYEQYF.

CDR3 bases: TGTGCCAGCTCACCATCCCTCGGACTAGCCACAGATACGCAGTATTTT. This codes for CASSPSLGLATDTQYF. The gene calls are TRBV18 and TRBJ2-3; 8 nucleotides line up with TRBD2. After removal of 2 bases from V and 2 bases from J, the junction contained 6 bases not matched to a gene. This CDR3 has 16 residues. Germline V gene lookup returns CDR1 KGHSH and CDR2 LQKENI. The complete variable domain, with remaining parts taken from reference TRBV18 and TRBJ2-3, reads NAGVMQNPRHLVRRRGQEARLRCSPMKGHSHVYWYRQLPEEGLKFMVYLQKENIIDESGMPKERFSAEFPKEGPSILRIQQVVRGDSAAYFCASSPSLGLATDTQYFGPGTRLTVL.

V and J are TRBV19 and TRBJ1-2; D is perhaps TRBD1 (6 bases). CDR3 length: 14 amino acids. Deletions cut 7 bases from V and 3 bases from J, with 15 bases between. The V gene's germline CDR1 is LNHDA and CDR2 SQIVND (reference sequence). The CDR3 is CASTTRGGDYGYTF. CDR3 bases: TGTGCCAGTACCACTCGGGGGGGCGACTATGGCTACACCTTC. The full variable domain, with the rest looked up from reference TRBV19 and TRBJ1-2, is DGGITQSPKYLFRKEGQNVTLSCEQNLNHDAMYWYRQDPGQGLRLIYYSQIVNDFQKGDIAEGYSVSREKKESFPLTVTSAQKNPTAFYLCASTTRGGDYGYTFGSGTRLTVV.

The V gene is TRBV7-3, the J gene TRBJ2-7, with D possibly being TRBD1 (6 bases). The length of the CDR3 is 15 residues. Trimming stripped 5 bases from V and 3 bases from J, with 17 bases between. Germline loops: CDR1 SGHTA, CDR2 FQGTGA. In DNA form, the CDR3 reads TGTGCCAGCAGCCCCTATGTGGGGGCCCTCTACGAGCAGTACTTC. Translation gives CASSPYVGALYEQYF.

The chain joins TRBV3-1 (or the pseudogene TRBV3-2) to TRBJ1-1; D might be TRBD1 (5 bases). V was shortened by 4 bases and J by 4 bases, with 16 bases between the two germline ends. This CDR3 is built from 15 residues. Per germline, CDR1 LGHDT and CDR2 YNNKEL (reference sequence). The CDR3 is CASSPPGGFTTEAFF. The DNA for the CDR3 is TGTGCCAGCAGCCCTCCTGGGGGGTTTACCACTGAAGCTTTCTTT.

The chain uses TRBV2 and TRBJ2-1; the match to TRBD2 covers 9 bases. The junction had 9 bases not matched to a gene; V was cut back by 6 bases and J by 6 bases. Germline V CDR1 and CDR2: SNHLY, FYNNEI. CDR3 size: 15 residues. The CDR3 sequence is CASSPGTSFTNEQFF. The CDR3 DNA reads TGTGCCAGCAGCCCCGGGACTAGCTTTACCAATGAGCAGTTCTTC.